The 29 T cell receptor beta chains given below trace back to one sample, sequenced in a study of early T cells in non-severe SARS-CoV-2 infection. TCRdb re-derived calls from the 5' RACE reads in MiXCR, one entry per CDR3 protein. The data contain approximately 97,000 distinct CDR3 sequences, less than 15% of them singletons. Sequencing input: whole blood. The source is an adult who was a healthcare worker with PCR-confirmed SARS-CoV-2 infection or an uninfected control (not recorded which).

This clonotype came up many times. CDR3 bases: TGTGCCAGCAGTTTCCGGCCCCAAGAGACCCAGTACTTC. This gives the protein CASSFRPQETQYF. The J gene is TRBJ2-5, the V gene TRBV28; no clear D gene. V was cut by 3 bases and J by 1 base, with 6 bases left in between. The V gene's germline CDR1 is MDHEN and CDR2 SYDVKM. The CDR3 totals 13 residues.

This clonotype was recorded many times. V and J are TRBV29-1 and TRBJ1-1; D not certain. The CDR3 is 12 residues long. CDR1 is SQVTM, CDR2 ANQGSEA, per germline. V lost 4 bases, J lost 9 bases, and 15 bases lay in between. The CDR3 loop is CSVVPAEGKAFF. In nucleotides, the CDR3 is TGCAGCGTTGTCCCGGCCGAAGGAAAAGCTTTCTTT. The full variable domain, completed using reference TRBV29-1 and TRBJ1-1, is SAVISQKPSRDICQRGTSLTIQCQVDSQVTMMFWYRQQPGQSLTLIATANQGSEATYESGFVIDKFPISRPNLTFSTLTVSNMSPEDSSIYLCSVVPAEGKAFFGQGTRLTVV.

This clonotype was recorded a few times. The chain combines TRBV29-1 with TRBJ2-2; the D gene is possibly TRBD1 (6 bases). The CDR3 is 13 amino acids. Trimming took off 7 bases at V and 5 bases at J, with 14 bases between the two ends. In germline, CDR1 is SQVTM, CDR2 ANQGSEA. The CDR3 region is CSGRDTKTGELFF. The CDR3, as DNA: TGCAGCGGCCGGGACACCAAGACCGGGGAGCTGTTTTTT.

This clonotype was counted many times. This chain uses TRBV6-5 with TRBJ1-4, with unresolved D. The germline CDR1 and CDR2 sequences are MNHEY and SVGAGI. The CDR3 has 13 amino acids. The V end lost 3 bases, the J end lost 10 bases, and 12 bases lay between the germline ends. The CDR3 DNA reads as TGTGCCAGCAGTTATATCGGTAGCGGAAAACTGTTTTTT. It yields the protein CASSYIGSGKLFF.

This clonotype was counted between two and nine times. The gene calls are TRBV5-1 and TRBJ2-7; tentatively, D is TRBD1 or TRBD2 (5 bases each). Germline V gives CDR1 SGHRS, CDR2 YFSETQ. The CDR3 contains 16 residues. Trimming shortened V by 0 bases and J by 3 bases, and 16 bases separated the two germline ends. CDR3 nucleotide sequence: TGCGCCAGCAGCTTGGCCACCGGGGCTAGCTACTACGAGCAGTACTTC. Translated: CASSLATGASYYEQYF.

This clonotype was counted between two and nine times. The CDR3 protein is CSVEDRDTQYF. CDR3 sequence (DNA): TGCAGCGTTGAAGATCGAGATACGCAGTATTTT. This sequence joins TRBV29-1 and TRBJ2-3; no reliable D call. The CDR3 contains 11 residues. Germline CDR1 and CDR2: SQVTM and ANQGSEA. Trimming pared 0 bases from V and 5 bases from J, leaving 3 bases between.

The CDR3 region has the DNA TGTGCCAGCTCACCTATTAGCGGGAGGGAATACGAGCAGTACTTC. Protein product: CASSPISGREYEQYF. The chain joins TRBV18 to TRBJ2-7; 11 positions match TRBD2. V dropped 3 bases and J dropped 4; count of bases not matched to a gene: 5. The CDR3 has 15 residues. In germline, CDR1 is KGHSH, CDR2 LQKENI.

At least ten counts were recorded for this clonotype. This sequence joins TRBV11-1 and TRBJ2-7; TRBD2 matches at 7 bases. This CDR3 is 16 amino acids long. CDR1 and CDR2 from the germline V gene are SGHAT and FQDESV (reference sequence). The ends lost 0 bases at V and 0 bases at J; junction bases unmatched: 5. This CDR3 is CASSLAQAGPSYEQYF. The CDR3 nucleotides are TGTGCCAGCAGCTTAGCACAAGCGGGACCCTCCTACGAGCAGTACTTC.

The chain couples TRBV28 to TRBJ2-6; 10 bases match TRBD1. Unmatched junction bases numbered 3, after V lost 3 bases and J lost 1 base. The germline gives CDR1 MDHEN, CDR2 SYDVKM. This CDR3 has 17 amino acids. The CDR3 here is CASSLGTGDSGANVLTF. DNA of the CDR3: TGTGCCAGCAGTTTGGGGACAGGGGATTCTGGGGCCAACGTCCTGACTTTC.

This clonotype was counted between two and nine times. The DNA of the CDR3 is TGTGCCAGCAGTTTAAATCCTTTAACCTACGAGCAGTACTTC. Translated, it gives CASSLNPLTYEQYF. This chain uses TRBV28 with TRBJ2-7; D gene ambiguous. CDR3 size: 14 residues. In germline, CDR1 is MDHEN, CDR2 SYDVKM. Trimming shortened V by 2 bases and J by 2 bases, and 10 bases separated the two germline ends.

This clonotype was picked up many times. The J gene is TRBJ2-3, the V gene TRBV25-1, with 10 positions matching TRBD2. CDR1 and CDR2 from the germline V gene are MGHDK and SYGVNS. V was pared by 7 bases and J by 7 bases, with 8 bases of the junction left unmatched. The CDR3 consists of 14 residues. The CDR3 sequence: CASTTSGTIYTQYF. In DNA form, the CDR3 reads TGTGCCAGCACAACTAGCGGGACAATTTATACGCAGTATTTT.

This clonotype has a count of ten or more. The chain links TRBV2 to TRBJ1-2; 9 nucleotides agree with TRBD1. The CDR3 extends over 15 amino acids. With V trimmed by 6 bases and J by 4 bases, 9 bases remained unmatched. Germline V lookup: CDR1 SNHLY, CDR2 FYNNEI. The CDR3 sequence: CASRAGQGSVYGYTF. The CDR3, as DNA: TGTGCCAGCAGGGCGGGACAGGGAAGCGTCTATGGCTACACCTTC.

This clonotype was detected only a few times. The rearrangement joins TRBV7-9 to TRBJ2-3, with D uncertain. The CDR3 runs to 15 residues. Trimming removed 5 bases from V and 5 bases from J, with 17 bases in between. Germline V gives CDR1 SEHNR, CDR2 FQNEAQ (reference sequence). DNA for the CDR3: TGTGCCAGCAGCGGTATTGGAGTCCGCGGAGATACGCAGTATTTT. Its translation: CASSGIGVRGDTQYF.

Here the CDR3 reads CASSPTSGEYNEQFF. CDR3 sequence (DNA): TGCGCCAGCAGCCCAACTAGCGGAGAGTACAATGAGCAGTTCTTC. The V gene is TRBV4-1, the J gene TRBJ2-1, with TRBD2 matching 8 bases. Losses at the gene ends were 4 bases for V and 4 bases for J; bases not matched to a gene: 6. CDR3 length: 15 residues. The germline CDR1 and CDR2 sequences are MGHRA and YSYEKL.

This clonotype was seen a few times. The V gene is TRBV3-1, the J gene TRBJ1-1; D is unresolved. There are 13 residues in the CDR3. Germline V gene sequence: CDR1 LGHDT, CDR2 YNNKEL (reference sequence). Deletions cut 4 bases from V and 11 bases from J, with 17 bases between. The DNA for the CDR3 is TGTGCCAGCAGCCTGACCAACCGGGGTGCCGCTTTCTTT. Translation: CASSLTNRGAAFF.

The CDR3, as DNA: TGCGCCAGCAGTCAATCCGGCAGGGAGTCCGAGCAGTACTTC. Protein sequence: CASSQSGRESEQYF. This rearrangement joins TRBV23-1 to TRBJ2-7, with D perhaps TRBD1 or TRBD2 (5 bases each). TRBV23-1 is an ORF; its function is uncertain. V lost 0 bases and J lost 6, with 12 bases in between. This CDR3 is built from 14 residues.

This clonotype was found many times. The genes are TRBV29-1 and TRBJ2-6; D is unclear. Per germline, CDR1 SQVTM and CDR2 ANQGSEA. The length of the CDR3 is 16 residues. Trimming stripped 3 bases from V and 0 bases from J, with 12 bases between. As DNA, the CDR3 is TGCAGCGTTGAGGTCAGCTTAAGCTCTGGGGCCAACGTCCTGACTTTC. Residues: CSVEVSLSSGANVLTF.

This clonotype was observed many times. The J gene is TRBJ2-6, the V gene TRBV3-1; D ambiguous. Trimming took 4 bases from V and 0 from J, leaving 10 bases between them. The CDR3 covers 16 residues. CDR1 and CDR2 (germline): LGHDT, YNNKEL (reference sequence). The CDR3 DNA is TGTGCCAGCAGCCTCGGCACTGGCTCTGGGGCCAACGTCCTGACTTTC. As protein: CASSLGTGSGANVLTF.

The CDR3: CSVSRTVNTGELFF. In nucleotides, the CDR3 is TGCAGCGTCTCCCGGACAGTAAACACCGGGGAGCTGTTTTTT. This chain joins TRBV29-1 and TRBJ2-2, with D perhaps TRBD1 (6 bases). Trimming stripped 6 bases from V and 2 bases from J, with 13 bases between. This CDR3 is 14 amino acids long. Germline V gene lookup returns CDR1 SQVTM and CDR2 ANQGSEA.

The chain uses TRBV20-1 and TRBJ2-1; no definite D call. V lost 5 bases and J lost 4, with 15 bases in between. The CDR3 covers 14 residues. Germline CDR1 is DFQATT and CDR2 is SNEGSKA (reference sequence). CDR3 loop: CSARPRNRYNEQFF. The DNA of the CDR3 is TGCAGTGCTCGGCCTCGAAACCGTTACAATGAGCAGTTCTTC.

In this sample, this clonotype turned up many times. The chain carries TRBV29-1 and TRBJ1-1; TRBD1 is a possible D gene (5 bases). The germline V gene encodes CDR1 SQVTM and CDR2 ANQGSEA. The CDR3 is 14 residues long. The V end lost 6 bases, the J end lost 4 bases, and 18 bases lay between the germline ends. The CDR3 loop is CSVPSGGVGTEAFF. CDR3 nucleotides: TGCAGCGTCCCCAGTGGGGGGGTTGGCACTGAAGCTTTCTTT.

This clonotype has just a few counts. The chain employs TRBV5-4 and TRBJ2-3, with TRBD2 matching over 10 bases. Germline lookup yields CDR1 SGHNT and CDR2 YYREEE (reference sequence). The CDR3 spans 15 residues. V gave up 0 bases and J gave up 5 bases; unmatched junction bases: 3. The CDR3 sequence is CASSLDSGRIDTQYF. CDR3 in DNA: TGTGCCAGCAGCTTGGATAGCGGGAGGATAGATACGCAGTATTTT.

This clonotype came up a few times. The chain combines TRBV12-3 or TRBV12-4 with TRBJ1-2; D gene unclear. V lost 1 base and J 6 bases, leaving 9 bases between the germline ends. This CDR3 has 13 residues. The DNA of the CDR3 is TGTGCCAGCAGTTTAGAGGCCGCAAATGGCTACACCTTC. It is translated as CASSLEAANGYTF.

In this sample, this clonotype turned up many times. The rearrangement links TRBV4-3 to TRBJ1-6; no clear D gene. The germline V and J ends were trimmed by 0 bases and 7 bases, with 7 bases remaining between them. The CDR3 loop spans 14 amino acids. Germline-derived CDR1 and CDR2 are LGHNA and YSLEER. The CDR3, as DNA: TGCGCCAGCAGCCAAGATGGGGAGAATTCACCCCTCCACTTT. Its protein is CASSQDGENSPLHF.

Details on this clonotype: A read error is likely, as this CDR3 ends without the conserved phenylalanine or tryptophan. The rearrangement uses TRBV7-2 and TRBJ2-1, with TRBD2 matching over 7 bases. The CDR3 loop spans 17 amino acids. V lost 6 bases to trimming and J lost 4 bases; unmatched junction nucleotides: 15. Germline V CDR1 and CDR2: SGHTA, FQGNSA. The CDR3: CASSSKTTSGMYNEQFL. In nucleotides, the CDR3 is TGTGCCAGCAGTTCGAAGACGACCAGCGGGATGTACAATGAGCAGTTCCTC.

The chain couples TRBV20-1 to TRBJ1-5; 9 nucleotides line up with TRBD1. The J segment lost 6 bases and the V segment lost 6 bases, leaving 9 bases of the junction unmatched. CDR3 length equals 14 residues. Germline values: CDR1 DFQATT, CDR2 SNEGSKA (reference sequence). The CDR3 DNA reads as TGCAGTGCAACCGGGACAGGGAATGGTCAGCCCCAGCATTTT. Its translation is CSATGTGNGQPQHF.

This clonotype was seen many times. V usage is TRBV20-1 and J usage is TRBJ2-7, with D possibly being TRBD2 (6 bases). V lost 3 bases and J lost 5, with 11 bases in between. CDR1 and CDR2 from the germline V gene are DFQATT and SNEGSKA (reference sequence). The CDR3 contains 12 residues. CDR3 in amino acids: CSASRRDNEQYF. The DNA of the CDR3 is TGCAGTGCTAGTAGGCGGGATAACGAGCAGTACTTC.

The chain recombines TRBV11-2 with TRBJ2-1; TRBD2 might be the D (7 bases). V gave up 3 bases and J gave up 4 bases, with 28 bases separating them. CDR1 and CDR2 from the germline V gene are SGHAT and FQNNGV. The CDR3 has 20 residues. In DNA, the CDR3 is TGTGCCAGCAGCTTGGGGGGGGCAGGTAGCGGCCCCACCTCTTACAATGAGCAGTTCTTC. It specifies CASSLGGAGSGPTSYNEQFF.

The chain recombines TRBV5-5 with TRBJ2-1; D is uncertain. With 1 base removed from V and 0 bases from J, the gap between germline ends came to 8 bases. The CDR3 extends over 15 amino acids. Germline V lookup: CDR1 SGHKS, CDR2 YYEKEE (reference sequence). The CDR3 is CASSLLTASYNEQFF. DNA for the CDR3: TGTGCCAGCAGCTTGTTGACGGCCTCCTACAATGAGCAGTTCTTC.